A selection of T cell receptor beta chains follows, all from one sample in a study of identical twins. TCRdb redid the calling of the 5' RACE reads with MiXCR, one entry per CDR3 protein. The sample yields about 290,000 distinct CDR3 sequences, just under 9.5% seen once. These sequences were also reported in another study, on yellow fever vaccine responses in identical twins.

The specimen was CD8+ T cells sorted from blood. The receptors stem from a young woman in good health. The CDR3 runs from the conserved cysteine through the conserved F or W. D genes are given only for firm matches. A row's size may be missing; if present it is once, few, many or a size class.

j_call clone_size v_call cdr3_length d_call cdr3_aa cdr3_nt
TRBJ1-4 NA TRBV4-3 15 TRBD1 CASSQGTGLGEKLFF TGCGCCAGCAGCCAAGGGACAGGGTTGGGCGAAAAACTGTTTTTT
TRBJ2-7 few TRBV4-2 15 TRBD1 CASSQVATGTYEQYF TGTGCCAGCAGCCAAGTAGCGACAGGGACCTACGAGCAGTACTTC
TRBJ2-6 NA TRBV3-1 18 NA CACTHSSWTGSGANVLTF TGTGCCTGCACCCACTCAAGTTGGACGGGCTCTGGGGCCAACGTCCTGACTTTC
TRBJ2-3 few TRBV24-1 13 NA CATRGVGADTQYF TGTGCCACTAGAGGCGTGGGGGCGGATACGCAGTATTTT
TRBJ2-7 NA TRBV20-1 15 NA CSARAPLVEGYEQYF TGCAGTGCTAGAGCCCCCCTAGTAGAGGGGTACGAGCAGTACTTC
TRBJ2-1 few TRBV12-3/TRBV12-4 14 TRBD2 CASILAGNDNEQFF TGTGCCAGCATTTTAGCGGGAAACGACAATGAGCAGTTCTTC
TRBJ2-4 NA TRBV7-9 17 NA CASSPLNPQEEENIQYF TGTGCCAGCAGCCCCCTTAACCCTCAGGAGGAGGAAAACATTCAGTACTTC
TRBJ1-1 many TRBV4-1 13 NA CASSQAMNTEAFF TGCGCCAGCAGCCAGGCGATGAACACTGAAGCTTTCTTT
TRBJ2-3 few TRBV5-5 15 NA CASSVEGSTADTQYF TGTGCCAGCAGTGTGGAGGGGTCAACGGCAGATACGCAGTATTTT
TRBJ1-1 few TRBV7-9 11 NA CASSPSIEAFF TGTGCCAGCAGCCCCTCCATTGAAGCTTTCTTT
TRBJ2-5 NA TRBV3-1 15 NA CASSQEGQIQETQYF TGTGCCAGCAGCCAAGAAGGCCAGATCCAAGAGACCCAGTACTTC
TRBJ2-2 few TRBV12-3/TRBV12-4 18 NA CASSLDVTGKTNTGELFF TGTGCCAGCAGTTTAGATGTCACGGGGAAAACTAACACCGGGGAGCTGTTTTTT
TRBJ2-7 NA TRBV7-2 14 NA CASSLVGLSYEQYF TGTGCCAGCAGCTTAGTTGGGTTATCCTACGAGCAGTACTTC
TRBJ1-1 NA TRBV7-8 16 TRBD1 CASSPGTGFRGTEAFF TGTGCCAGCAGCCCCGGGACAGGGTTTCGGGGCACTGAAGCTTTCTTT
TRBJ2-7 NA TRBV10-2 15 NA CASSESPGSSYEQYF TGCGCCAGCAGTGAGTCGCCGGGAAGCTCCTACGAGCAGTACTTC
TRBJ2-7 NA TRBV28 17 NA CASSPALQGRSSYEQYF TGTGCCAGCAGTCCGGCCCTACAGGGAAGGAGCTCCTACGAGCAGTACTTC
TRBJ2-7 NA TRBV27 14 NA CASSSQQGYHEQYF TGTGCCAGCAGTAGCCAACAGGGTTACCACGAGCAGTACTTC
TRBJ2-1 NA TRBV9 13 NA CASSAGSSLKQFF TGTGCCAGCAGCGCGGGTTCTTCCTTGAAGCAGTTCTTC
TRBJ2-7 many TRBV28 19 TRBD2 CASSSRGSGRESLPYEQYF TGTGCCAGCAGTTCCCGGGGTAGCGGGAGAGAGAGCCTTCCCTACGAGCAGTACTTC
TRBJ2-1 many TRBV9 15 TRBD2 CASSEILAGFHEQFF TGTGCCAGCAGCGAAATACTAGCGGGGTTTCATGAGCAGTTCTTC
TRBJ2-1 many TRBV28 14 TRBD1 CASRGTGGFVEQFF TGTGCCAGCAGAGGGACAGGGGGCTTTGTTGAGCAGTTCTTC
TRBJ2-3 many TRBV28 15 TRBD2 CASSDGLAGTDTQYF TGTGCCAGCAGTGACGGACTAGCGGGCACAGATACGCAGTATTTT
TRBJ1-4 NA TRBV5-6 16 NA CASSKGIRTAGEKLFF TGTGCCAGCAGCAAGGGCATCCGCACCGCGGGCGAAAAACTGTTTTTT
TRBJ2-1 many TRBV6-5 18 TRBD2 CASSYGLAGGQPYNEQFF TGTGCCAGCAGTTACGGACTAGCGGGGGGGCAGCCCTACAATGAGCAGTTCTTC
TRBJ2-1 NA TRBV3-1 15 TRBD2 CASSQVLAGGNEQFF TGTGCCAGCAGCCAAGTCCTAGCGGGGGGGAATGAGCAGTTCTTC
TRBJ2-7 many TRBV29-1 13 NA CSVVGPYGDEQYF TGCAGCGTTGTTGGTCCCTATGGGGACGAGCAGTACTTC
TRBJ2-7 many TRBV7-9 13 TRBD1 CASSFPGQGEQYF TGTGCCAGCAGCTTCCCCGGACAGGGCGAGCAGTACTTC
TRBJ1-1 few TRBV29-1 13 NA CSGFRVGDTEAFF TGCAGCGGATTCAGAGTAGGGGACACTGAAGCTTTCTTT